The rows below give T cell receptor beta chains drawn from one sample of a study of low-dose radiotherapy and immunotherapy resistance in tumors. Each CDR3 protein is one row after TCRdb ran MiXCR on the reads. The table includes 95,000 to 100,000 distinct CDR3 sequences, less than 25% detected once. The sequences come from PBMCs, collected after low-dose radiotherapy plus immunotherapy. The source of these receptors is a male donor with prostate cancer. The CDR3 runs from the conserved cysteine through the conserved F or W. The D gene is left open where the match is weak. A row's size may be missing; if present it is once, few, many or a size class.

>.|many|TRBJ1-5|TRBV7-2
CASSLGQSIDQPQHF
TGTGCCAGCAGCTTAGGACAGTCCATTGATCAGCCCCAGCATTTT
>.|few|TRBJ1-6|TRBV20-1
CSARGPGNSPLHF
TGCAGTGCTAGAGGGCCAGGGAATTCACCCCTCCACTTT
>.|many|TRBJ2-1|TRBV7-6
CASSSLGSSGYYNEQFF
TGTGCCAGCAGCTCCCTCGGGAGTAGCGGATACTACAATGAGCAGTTCTTC
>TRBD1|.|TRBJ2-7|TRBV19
CASSLTRDSSYEQYF
TGTGCCAGTAGCCTAACCCGGGACAGCTCCTACGAGCAGTACTTC
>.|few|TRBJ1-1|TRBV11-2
CASSYGNTEAFF
TGTGCCAGCAGCTACGGGAACACTGAAGCTTTCTTT
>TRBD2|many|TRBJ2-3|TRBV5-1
CASSPRTSGGTDTQYF
TGCGCCAGCAGCCCCCGGACTAGCGGGGGCACAGATACGCAGTATTTT
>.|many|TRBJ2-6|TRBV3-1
CASSQPLQSSGANVLTF
TGTGCCAGCAGCCAGCCCCTACAGAGCTCTGGGGCCAACGTCCTGACTTTC
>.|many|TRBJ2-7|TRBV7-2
CASTLDSYEQYF
TGTGCCAGCACACTAGACTCCTACGAGCAGTACTTC
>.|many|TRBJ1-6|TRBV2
CASSEFGNSPLHF
TGTGCCAGCAGTGAATTTGGGAATTCACCCCTCCACTTT
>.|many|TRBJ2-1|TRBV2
CASSSLTSYNEQFF
TGTGCCAGCAGTAGTCTAACCTCCTACAATGAGCAGTTCTTC
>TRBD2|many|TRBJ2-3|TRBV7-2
CASSLEWLADTDTQYF
TGTGCCAGCAGCTTAGAATGGCTAGCGGACACAGATACGCAGTATTTT
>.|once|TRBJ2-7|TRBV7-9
CASSLGVRDPYEQYF
TGTGCCAGCAGCTTAGGCGTCAGGGACCCCTACGAGCAGTACTTC
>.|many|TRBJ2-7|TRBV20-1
CRPYRPQPYEQYF
TGCAGACCGTACCGACCCCAACCCTACGAGCAGTACTTC
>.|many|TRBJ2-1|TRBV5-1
CASSGTSGTTPNEQFF
TGCGCCAGCAGCGGAACCTCCGGGACCACCCCGAATGAGCAGTTCTTC